The T cell receptor beta chain described here comes from a study of Graves' ophthalmopathy and Graves' hyperthyroidism. General study points: Blood also carried most expanded thyroid clonotypes exceeding 0.001 frequency.

Germline-derived CDR1 and CDR2 are MNHNS and SASEGT. This CDR3 is 14 amino acids long. V was pared by 6 bases and J by 3 bases, with 15 bases between. PBMCs were isolated by Ficoll-Paque density gradient centrifugation, using about 9.2 ml of fresh peripheral blood as the starting material. In the case of this clonotype: Its specificity is not known.

The authors amplified TCR beta CDR3 regions from RNA transcripts. The library came from an HTBI-primed first-round RT-PCR and a second-round multiplex PCR. TCRdb re-called the multiplex PCR reads through MiXCR, storing one row per CDR3 protein. This table holds over 150,000 distinct CDR3 sequences, roughly 37% found once. Material for sequencing was peripheral blood. V usage is TRBV6-1 and J usage is TRBJ2-7; unclear D gene. The clonotype was recovered from a middle-aged woman with Graves' ophthalmopathy. CDR3: CASSPLRSLYEQYF. The CDR3 region has the DNA TGTGCCAGCAGCCCCCTAAGATCGCTCTACGAGCAGTACTTC.